The source of this T cell receptor (beta chain) is a study of immune reconstitution after stem cell transplant in scleroderma (dated by TCRdb to 2016 to 2017). The library was generated by RT-PCR. The reads were generated on an Illumina MiSeq. TCRdb reworked the public reads: Q25 trimming with fastp, MiXCR clone assembly, productive beta chains retained. Rows with one shared CDR3 protein collapse into an entry with the most common genes and DNA. Here the sample has around 2,000 distinct CDR3 sequences; approximately 9% occur a single time. The ten largest clonotypes hold over 20% of the sample. From cysteine to phenylalanine, the CDR3 is 15 amino acids long. Just CDR3 DNA is preserved here, 45 bases in frame from base 1. CDR1 and CDR2 are drawn from the germline V gene: MDHEN, SYDVKM. After removal of 4 bases from V and 3 bases from J, the junction retains 8 bases not matched to a gene. Only a few counts were recorded for this clonotype. Its antigen is unknown. No much larger clonotype is one base removed from it; base qualities were not supplied.

Sampling was conducted before or after autologous hematopoietic stem cell transplantation (not recorded which). The receptor comes from a male donor with systemic sclerosis. The rearrangement joined TRBV28 to TRBJ1-1; a stretch of 7 junction bases matches TRBD1. CDR3 protein: CASSSPTGRDTEAFF. At the DNA level, the sequence is TGTGCCAGCAGTTCACCGACAGGGCGCGACACTGAAGCTTTCTTT.